This TCR beta chain was retrieved from a study of patients and donors after allogeneic stem cell transplantation. V lost 8 bases and J lost 2, with 4 bases in between. This CDR3 comprises 11 residues. Germline V gene data show CDR1 as MNHEY and CDR2 as SMNVEV (reference sequence). This clonotype came up a few times. TCRdb used MiXCR to reprocess the RT-PCR reads, holding one entry per CDR3 protein. The table lists roughly 40,000 distinct CDR3 sequences, about 30% of them singletons. The specimen sequenced was blood, either unsorted or a sorted T cell fraction (not recorded which). The origin of this receptor is a human donor who was either an allogeneic HSCT recipient or a stem cell or donor lymphocyte infusion donor (not recorded which). It is not recorded whose cells these are; they may come from a transplant donor. V usage is TRBV27 and J usage is TRBJ2-1; D ambiguous. CDR3 sequence: CASGPYNEQFF. DNA for the CDR3: TGTGCCAGCGGTCCCTACAATGAGCAGTTCTTC.